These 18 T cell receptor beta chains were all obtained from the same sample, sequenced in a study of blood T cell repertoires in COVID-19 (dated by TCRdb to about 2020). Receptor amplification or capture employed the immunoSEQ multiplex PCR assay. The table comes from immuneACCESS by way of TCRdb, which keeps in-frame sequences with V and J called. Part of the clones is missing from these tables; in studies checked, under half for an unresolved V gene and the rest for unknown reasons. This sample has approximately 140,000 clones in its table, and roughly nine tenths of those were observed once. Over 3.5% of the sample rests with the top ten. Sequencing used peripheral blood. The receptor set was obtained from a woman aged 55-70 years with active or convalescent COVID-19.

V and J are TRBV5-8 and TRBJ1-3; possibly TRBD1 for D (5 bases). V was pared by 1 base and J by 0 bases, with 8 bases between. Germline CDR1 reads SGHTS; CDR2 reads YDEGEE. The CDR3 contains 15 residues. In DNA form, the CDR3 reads TGTGCCAGCAGCTTGACAGGTCACTCTGGAAACACCATATATTTT. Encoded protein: CASSLTGHSGNTIYF.

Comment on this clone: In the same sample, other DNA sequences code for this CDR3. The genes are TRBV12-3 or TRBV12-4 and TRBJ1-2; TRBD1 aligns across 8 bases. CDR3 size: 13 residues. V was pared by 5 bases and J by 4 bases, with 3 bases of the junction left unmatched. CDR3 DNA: TGTGCCAGCAGTCCTGACAGGGGCTATGGCTACACCTTC. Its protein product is CASSPDRGYGYTF.

In DNA form, the CDR3 reads TGCAGCGCTGTGGGACTAGCGGGGGGGCAAACCCCAGATACGCAGTATTTT. Its protein product is CSAVGLAGGQTPDTQYF. The gene calls are TRBV29-1 and TRBJ2-3, with TRBD2 identical over 16 bases. The CDR3 runs 17 residues. CDR1 is SQVTM and CDR2 is ANQGSEA in the germline V gene. V lost 7 bases and J lost 4; bases outside the gene matches: 11.

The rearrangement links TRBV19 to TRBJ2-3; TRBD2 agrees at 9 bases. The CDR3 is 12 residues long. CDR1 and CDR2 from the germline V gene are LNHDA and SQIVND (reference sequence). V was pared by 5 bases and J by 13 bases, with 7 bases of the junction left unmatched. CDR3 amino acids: CASSYAGGHEYF. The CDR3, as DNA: TGTGCCAGTAGTTACGCGGGGGGGCATGAGTATTTT.

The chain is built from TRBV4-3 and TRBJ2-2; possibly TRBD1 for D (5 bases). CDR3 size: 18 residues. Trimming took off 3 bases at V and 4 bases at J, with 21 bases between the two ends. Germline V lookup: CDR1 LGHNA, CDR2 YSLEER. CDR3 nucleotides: TGCGCCAGCAGCCAGGGTATCGGATTTGGGGCTAGCACCGGGGAGCTGTTTTTT. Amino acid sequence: CASSQGIGFGASTGELFF.

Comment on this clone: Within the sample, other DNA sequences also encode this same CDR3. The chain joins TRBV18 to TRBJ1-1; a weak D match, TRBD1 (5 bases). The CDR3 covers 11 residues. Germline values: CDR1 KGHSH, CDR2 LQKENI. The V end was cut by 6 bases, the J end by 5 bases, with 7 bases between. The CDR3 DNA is TGTGCCAGCTCGCAGGGAACTGAAGCTTTCTTT. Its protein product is CASSQGTEAFF.

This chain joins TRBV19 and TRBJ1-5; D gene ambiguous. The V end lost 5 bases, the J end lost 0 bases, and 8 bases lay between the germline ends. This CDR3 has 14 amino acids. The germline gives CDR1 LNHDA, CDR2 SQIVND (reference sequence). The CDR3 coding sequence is TGTGCCAGTAGTCTAACGAATAGCAATCAGCCCCAGCATTTT. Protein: CASSLTNSNQPQHF. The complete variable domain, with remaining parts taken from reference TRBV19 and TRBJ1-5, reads DGGITQSPKYLFRKEGQNVTLSCEQNLNHDAMYWYRQDPGQGLRLIYYSQIVNDFQKGDIAEGYSVSREKKESFPLTVTSAQKNPTAFYLCASSLTNSNQPQHFGDGTRLSIL.

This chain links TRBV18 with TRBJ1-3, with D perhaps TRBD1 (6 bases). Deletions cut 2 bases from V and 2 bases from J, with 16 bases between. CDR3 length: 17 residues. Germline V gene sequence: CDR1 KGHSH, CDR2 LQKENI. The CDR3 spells CASSPTHGQRTGNTIYF. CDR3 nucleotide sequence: TGTGCCAGCTCACCAACACATGGACAGAGGACTGGAAACACCATATATTTT.

The CDR3 nucleotides read TGCGCCAGCAGCTCCGGGACTGGGGCCTATGCCGGGGAGCTGTTTTTT. Protein sequence: CASSSGTGAYAGELFF. The rearrangement joins TRBV5-1 to TRBJ2-2; the D gene is possibly TRBD2 (6 bases). CDR1 and CDR2 from the germline V gene are SGHRS and YFSETQ. This CDR3 contains 16 residues. Trimming took off 3 bases at V and 6 bases at J, with 18 bases between the two ends.

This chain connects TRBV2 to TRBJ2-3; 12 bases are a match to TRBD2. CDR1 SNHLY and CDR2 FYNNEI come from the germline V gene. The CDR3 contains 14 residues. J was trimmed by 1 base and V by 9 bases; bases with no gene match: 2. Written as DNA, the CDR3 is TGTGCCAGAAGGACTAGCGGGGGCACAGATACGCAGTATTTT. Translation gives CARRTSGGTDTQYF.

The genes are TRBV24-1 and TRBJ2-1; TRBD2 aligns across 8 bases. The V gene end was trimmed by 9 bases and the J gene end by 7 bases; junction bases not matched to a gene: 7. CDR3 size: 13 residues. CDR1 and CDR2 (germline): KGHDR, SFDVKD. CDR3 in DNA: TGTGCCACCCCCGGGGGGGGCGTAAATGAGCAGTTCTTC. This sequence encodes CATPGGGVNEQFF.

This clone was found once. CDR3 in DNA: TGTGCCAGCAGCAATCTAGACAGAGTGACTGGAAACACCATATATTTT. Its protein product is CASSNLDRVTGNTIYF. J is TRBJ1-3 and V is TRBV21-1; TRBD1, as called in the table, went unchecked against the DNA. TRBV21-1 represents a pseudogene. The CDR3 loop spans 16 amino acids.

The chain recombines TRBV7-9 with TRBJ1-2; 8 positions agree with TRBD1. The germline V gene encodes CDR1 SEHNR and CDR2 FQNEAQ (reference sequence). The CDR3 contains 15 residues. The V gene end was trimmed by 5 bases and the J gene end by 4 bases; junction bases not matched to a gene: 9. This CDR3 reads CASSPQGQVSYGYTF. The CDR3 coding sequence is TGTGCCAGCAGCCCCCAGGGACAGGTGTCCTATGGCTACACCTTC.

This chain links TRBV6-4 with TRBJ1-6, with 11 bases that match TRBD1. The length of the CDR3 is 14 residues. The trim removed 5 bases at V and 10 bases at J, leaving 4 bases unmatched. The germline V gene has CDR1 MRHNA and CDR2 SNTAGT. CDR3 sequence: CASSSGQGVSPLHF. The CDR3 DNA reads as TGTGCCAGCAGTTCGGGACAGGGGGTGTCACCCCTCCACTTT.

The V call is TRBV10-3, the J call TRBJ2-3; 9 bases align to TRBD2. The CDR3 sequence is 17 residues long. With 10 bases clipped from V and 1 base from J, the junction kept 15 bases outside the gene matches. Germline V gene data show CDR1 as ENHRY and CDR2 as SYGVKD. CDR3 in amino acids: CATLRGTASGGTDTQYF. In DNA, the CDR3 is TGTGCCACCCTTCGAGGGACGGCTAGCGGGGGCACAGATACGCAGTATTTT.

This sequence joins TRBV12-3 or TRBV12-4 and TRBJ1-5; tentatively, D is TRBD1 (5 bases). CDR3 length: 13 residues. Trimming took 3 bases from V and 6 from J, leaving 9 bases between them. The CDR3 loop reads CASSLEGFQPQHF. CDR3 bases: TGTGCCAGCAGTTTGGAGGGGTTTCAGCCCCAGCATTTT.

The CDR3 spells CASSQDGAGQETQYF. The CDR3 DNA reads TGCGCCAGCAGCCAAGATGGAGCGGGCCAAGAGACCCAGTACTTC. This sequence joins TRBV4-1 and TRBJ2-5, with D tentatively TRBD2 (6 bases). The V end was cut by 0 bases, the J end by 1 base, with 9 bases between. This CDR3 is built from 15 residues. Germline loops: CDR1 MGHRA, CDR2 YSYEKL.

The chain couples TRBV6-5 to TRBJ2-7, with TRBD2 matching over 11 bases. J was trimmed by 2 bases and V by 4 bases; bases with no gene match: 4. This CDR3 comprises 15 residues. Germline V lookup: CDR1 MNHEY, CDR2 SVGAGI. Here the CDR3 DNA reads TGTGCCAGCAGTTCCGGGACTAGCGGCCCCTACGAGCAGTACTTC. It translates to CASSSGTSGPYEQYF.